This T cell receptor (beta chain) was captured in a study of T-cell reconstitution after alpha-beta-depleted transplantation in children. The CDR3 length is 15 residues. Trimming took 5 bases from V and 2 from J; bases not matched to a gene: 8. Germline V gene data show CDR1 as SGHTA and CDR2 as FQGNSA. Researchers prepared the TCRbeta library using unique molecular identifiers, the study reports. TCRdb analysed the PCR reads with MiXCR anew, one entry per CDR3 protein. The sample shows about 980,000 distinct CDR3 sequences, about 30% of them seen only once. The J gene is TRBJ2-7, the V gene TRBV7-2; 8 bases line up with TRBD2. The source was PBMCs, mostly from graft donor cells, collected 360 days after TCRalphabeta/CD19-depleted stem cell transplant. This clonotype originated in a boy in the first two years of life who had a stem cell transplant for SCID, so the T cells may come from the graft donor. In nucleotides, the CDR3 is TGTGCCAGCAGCATCACGGGGGGGCCTCCCTACGAGCAGTACTTC. It yields the protein CASSITGGPPYEQYF. Full variable domain (missing parts from reference TRBV7-2 and TRBJ2-7): GAGVSQSPSNKVTEKGKDVELRCDPISGHTALYWYRQSLGQGLEFLIYFQGNSAPDKSGLPSDRFSAERTGGSVSTLTIQRTQQEDSAVYLCASSITGGPPYEQYFGPGTRLTVT.